This TCR beta chain was identified in a study of blood T cells in healthy people across ages. The sample providers were healthy Caucasian people from Russia, aged roughly 6 to 95. Combining a sample-barcoded 5' primer with a J-beta primer mix, a second PCR ran for roughly 7 to 12 cycles. TCRdb passed the 5' RACE reads through MiXCR, listing each CDR3 protein once. The data hold about 750,000 distinct CDR3 sequences, with about 53% observed a single time. The germline gives CDR1 SGHAT, CDR2 FQNNGV. CDR3 length: 18 residues. Germline trimming cut 4 bases from V and 14 bases from J; bases unmatched to any gene: 26. Only a few counts were recorded for this clonotype. What it binds is unknown. Findings and limits, study-wide: Aged donors had fewer naive CD4+ cells and lower diversity than long-lived donors.

The sequence was obtained from an elderly man in good health. This chain links TRBV11-2 with TRBJ2-3, with 8 bases fitting TRBD2. Sequencing used blood. CDR3 nucleotides: TGTGCCAGCAGCTCCCACCGCCCGCGGGAGGAGGTTGGGAGATACGCGTATTTT. Protein sequence: CASSSHRPREEVGRYAYF.